This T cell receptor (beta chain) comes out of a study of naive and memory T cell subsets. Study conclusions and caveats: Activation and differentiation may alter RNA-based TCR counts. Over 95% of naive TCR sequences appeared only once after error correction, unlike memory subsets.

Both TRBC1 and TRBC2 were covered by a beta constant-region primer of two equimolar oligonucleotides. The ligated cDNA underwent four PCR rounds using SP2 and nested alpha and beta constant-region primers. Using its own MiXCR run on the UMI-ligation and nested PCR reads, TCRdb lists one record per CDR3 protein. The sample holds some 110,000 distinct CDR3 sequences, 35% to 40% seen once. This clonotype has at least ten counts. Its target is unknown. The CDR3 loop spans 15 amino acids. Germline V CDR1 and CDR2: DFQATT, SNEGSKA (reference sequence). After removal of 2 bases from V and 5 bases from J, the junction contained 8 bases not matched to a gene.

This TCR was recovered from a human donor in good health. Sequenced sample: central memory CD4+ T cells from blood. V gene TRBV20-1 combines with J gene TRBJ2-3; 9 bases agree with TRBD1. In DNA form, the CDR3 reads TGCAGTGCTAGAACAGGACAGGGGATCAGAGATACGCAGTATTTT. It is translated as CSARTGQGIRDTQYF.